This T cell receptor (beta chain) was observed in a study of shared clonotypes between healthy human individuals. General observations from the study: About 5% of naive CD4 clonotypes were common to four donors. A generally larger estimated richness was seen in naive subsets than in memory subsets.

From germline, CDR1 is MNHEY and CDR2 SMNVEV (reference sequence). CDR3 length: 14 amino acids. With 3 bases removed from V and 2 bases from J, the gap between germline ends came to 8 bases. As defined, naive CD8 cells were CD45RO-negative and positively selected for CCR7, with terminally differentiated effector memory CD45RA+ cells excluded. A single count supports this clone. What it recognizes is unknown. Distinct nucleotide sequences in the sample also encode this CDR3. Sequencing used immunoSEQ multiplex PCR; TCRdb keeps in-frame clones, though not all of them. This sample has approximately 600,000 clones, with about 95% found just once.

The clonotype comes from a woman aged 25 to 45 in good health. The specimen sequenced was naive CD8+ T cells sorted from blood. The chain joins TRBV27 to TRBJ1-5, with D unclear. CDR3 residues: CASSFALGNQPQHF. The CDR3 bases are TGTGCCAGCAGTTTTGCTTTAGGCAATCAGCCCCAGCATTTT.